Presented here are 13 T cell receptor beta chains from one specimen sequenced in a study of blood T cells in healthy people across ages. With a J-beta primer mix and a sample-barcoded 5' primer, a second PCR ran about 7 to 11 cycles. TCRdb analysed the 5' RACE reads with MiXCR anew, one entry per CDR3 protein. The sample includes 600,000 to 650,000 distinct CDR3 sequences, roughly 53% of them seen just once. Specimen: blood. Receptors were obtained from a man aged 55 to 69 in good health.

As concerns this clonotype: This may be a read error, as it is one base from a much larger clone. The chain combines TRBV4-1 with TRBJ2-7, with TRBD1 as a possible D gene (5 bases). V was cut by 0 bases and J by 7 bases, with 13 bases left in between. The CDR3 consists of 14 residues. CDR1 is MGHRA and CDR2 is YSYEKL in the germline V gene. As DNA, the CDR3 is TGCGCCAGCAGCCAAGAGGCCGACAGAAGGGAGCAGTACTTC. This sequence encodes CASSQEADRREQYF.

The CDR3: CASSDRNNSPLHF. CDR3 coding DNA: TGTGCCAGCAGCGATCGGAATAATTCACCCCTCCACTTT. The chain couples TRBV7-2 to TRBJ1-6; D is unresolved. The CDR3 totals 13 residues. Looked up from germline, CDR1 is SGHTA and CDR2 is FQGNSA. V lost 5 bases and J 5 bases, leaving 7 bases between the germline ends.

This sequence joins TRBV9 and TRBJ2-6, with D perhaps assigned TRBD1 or TRBD2 (6 bases each). This CDR3 is 16 amino acids long. From germline, CDR1 is SGDLS and CDR2 YYNGEE. The V gene lost 4 bases and the J gene lost 2 bases, with 13 bases spanning the gap. In nucleotides, the CDR3 is TGTGCCAGCAGCCCGAGGGGGGACACTGGGGCCAACGTCCTGACTTTC. Translated, it gives CASSPRGDTGANVLTF.

This chain joins TRBV4-2 and TRBJ2-5, with a weak D call TRBD2 (7 bases). Germline CDR1 LGHNA, CDR2 YNFKEQ. Between the trimmed V and J ends, which lost 5 bases and 3 bases, there was a span of 16 bases. This CDR3 is 15 amino acids long. This CDR3 reads CASSTQPGGEETQYF. The CDR3 DNA reads as TGTGCCAGCAGCACGCAGCCGGGGGGCGAAGAGACCCAGTACTTC.

In DNA form, the CDR3 reads TGTGCCAGCAGTCAGGGGCTAGGGGGTGAAGCTTTCTTT. It is translated as CASSQGLGGEAFF. The chain joins TRBV12-3 or TRBV12-4 to TRBJ1-1; TRBD1 is a possible D gene (6 bases). This CDR3 comprises 13 residues. Trimming pared 5 bases from V and 7 bases from J, leaving 14 bases between.

On this clonotype: The germline gene is not matched at one end of the junction; a read error may be the cause. This chain links TRBV29-1 with TRBJ2-3, with no clear D. Germline CDR1 and CDR2: SQVTM and ANQGSEA. The CDR3 covers 14 residues. The CDR3 protein is CSVEDPGSIDTQYF. The CDR3 DNA follows: TGCAGCGTTGAAGATCCGGGCAGCATAGATACGCAGTATTTT.

This clonotype was seen only a few times. The chain combines TRBV27 with TRBJ2-7, with TRBD2 as a possible D gene (5 bases). CDR3 length: 13 residues. Germline V CDR1 and CDR2: MNHEY, SMNVEV (reference sequence). Deletions cut 5 bases from V and 6 bases from J, with 14 bases between. CDR3 loop: CASSATAAGEQYF. The DNA for the CDR3 is TGTGCCAGCAGTGCAACAGCGGCCGGCGAGCAGTACTTC.

V gene TRBV5-1 combines with J gene TRBJ1-5, with D hard to call. V shed 1 base and J shed 0 bases, with 14 bases lying between them. Germline values: CDR1 SGHRS, CDR2 YFSETQ. The CDR3 runs to 17 residues. The CDR3 is CASSLLADQYSNQPQHF. The CDR3 nucleotides read TGCGCCAGCAGCTTGCTGGCCGATCAATATAGCAATCAGCCCCAGCATTTT.

The table lists this clonotype with a few counts. This rearrangement joins TRBV3-1 to TRBJ2-7; D is perhaps TRBD1 (6 bases). Trimming pared 5 bases from V and 0 bases from J, leaving 11 bases between. The germline CDR1 and CDR2 sequences are LGHDT and YNNKEL (reference sequence). This CDR3 is built from 14 residues. The chain's CDR3 is CASSSRDTSYEQYF. DNA of the CDR3: TGTGCCAGCAGCTCCCGGGACACCTCCTACGAGCAGTACTTC.

A few counts support this clonotype. This may be a read error: a much more frequent sequence differs by one nucleotide. The chain carries TRBV11-2 and TRBJ2-5; 10 nucleotides align to TRBD2. The CDR3 totals 12 residues. Germline V gives CDR1 SGHAT, CDR2 FQNNGV. V lost 7 bases to trimming and J lost 11 bases; unmatched junction nucleotides: 7. CDR3 region: CASNILAGEQYF. CDR3 in DNA: TGTGCCAGCAACATTCTAGCGGGGGAGCAGTACTTC.

At least ten counts were recorded for this clonotype. This chain connects TRBV29-1 to TRBJ2-7; tentative D call: TRBD1 (5 bases). Germline assignment: CDR1 SQVTM and CDR2 ANQGSEA. Trimming stripped 4 bases from V and 3 bases from J, with 10 bases between. This CDR3 has 12 residues. The CDR3 spells CSVVARGYEQYF. The CDR3 nucleotides read TGCAGCGTTGTAGCTAGGGGCTACGAGCAGTACTTC.

The chain links TRBV12-3 or TRBV12-4 to TRBJ1-1; the D gene is possibly TRBD1 (6 bases). The CDR3 covers 14 residues. With 7 bases removed from V and 6 bases from J, the gap between germline ends came to 18 bases. CDR3 sequence (DNA): TGTGCCAGCACTAAAGTGGAACAGGGCGCTGAAGCTTTCTTT. This sequence encodes CASTKVEQGAEAFF.

This clonotype occurred many times. The chain combines TRBV6-5 with TRBJ2-7; 9 positions match TRBD1. The CDR3 totals 14 residues. Germline assignment: CDR1 MNHEY and CDR2 SVGAGI. With V trimmed by 5 bases and J by 4 bases, 6 bases remained unmatched. The CDR3 region is CASSPGTGRYEQYF. Written as DNA, the CDR3 is TGTGCCAGCAGTCCGGGGACAGGGAGGTACGAGCAGTACTTC.